Listed below are T cell receptor beta chains from one sample, sequenced in a study of CD8 T cells in ankylosing spondylitis. In TCRdb, the 5' RACE reads were re-called with MiXCR into one record per CDR3 protein. The sample yields hundreds of thousands of distinct CDR3 sequences, roughly 13% seen once. The sequencing sample was made of blood, either unsorted or a sorted T cell fraction (not recorded which). The receptors stem from a male donor with ankylosing spondylitis. CDR3s include the opening cysteine and the closing phenylalanine or tryptophan. The order of the fields is CDR3 length, V gene, D gene, clone size, J gene, CDR3 DNA, CDR3 protein. The D gene is left open where the match is weak. Where a row states a size, it is once, few, many or the class of an expanded clone; other rows omit it.

len: 11
v_gene: TRBV18
d_gene: -
abundance: few
j_gene: TRBJ1-2
CDR3nt: TGTGCCAGCTCGACTTCCTATGGCTACACCTTC
CDR3aa: CASSTSYGYTF

len: 15
v_gene: TRBV3-1
d_gene: TRBD1
abundance: -
j_gene: TRBJ1-1
CDR3nt: TGTGCCAGCAGCCATTTGACAGGGAAGAACACTGAAGCTTTCTTT
CDR3aa: CASSHLTGKNTEAFF

len: 14
v_gene: TRBV24-1
d_gene: TRBD1
abundance: -
j_gene: TRBJ2-1
CDR3nt: TGTGCCACCAGGGGGACAGGGGGCGGCGATGAGCAGTTCTTC
CDR3aa: CATRGTGGGDEQFF

len: 13
v_gene: TRBV12-5
d_gene: -
abundance: few
j_gene: TRBJ2-7
CDR3nt: TGTGCTAGTGGTTTGGGATCCGGGACCGAACAATTTTTC
CDR3aa: CASGLGSGTEQFF

len: 16
v_gene: TRBV5-5
d_gene: -
abundance: few
j_gene: TRBJ1-3
CDR3nt: TGTGCCAGCAGCTTGGAGGGGGGAAACTCTGGAAACACCATATATTTT
CDR3aa: CASSLEGGNSGNTIYF

len: 11
v_gene: TRBV20-1
d_gene: TRBD1
abundance: many
j_gene: TRBJ2-1
CDR3nt: TGCAGTGGCAACAGGGGGCATGAGCAGTTCTTC
CDR3aa: CSGNRGHEQFF

len: 15
v_gene: TRBV30
d_gene: TRBD2
abundance: -
j_gene: TRBJ2-1
CDR3nt: TGTGCCTGGGTTTCTAGCGGGGTTGGGTACAATGAGCAGTTCTTC
CDR3aa: CAWVSSGVGYNEQFF

len: 15
v_gene: TRBV5-1
d_gene: -
abundance: -
j_gene: TRBJ2-1
CDR3nt: TGCGCCAGCAGCCCCGAGGGGGATATCTACAATGAGCAGTTCTTC
CDR3aa: CASSPEGDIYNEQFF

len: 18
v_gene: TRBV5-6
d_gene: -
abundance: -
j_gene: TRBJ2-3
CDR3nt: TGTGCCAGCAGCTTGGACGTGGGCCAGGGGAGTTTTACAGATACGCAGTATTTT
CDR3aa: CASSLDVGQGSFTDTQYF

len: 13
v_gene: TRBV20-1
d_gene: -
abundance: -
j_gene: TRBJ1-2
CDR3nt: TGCAGTGCTAGCCAGGGAGGAAGCTATGGCTACACCTTC
CDR3aa: CSASQGGSYGYTF

len: 15
v_gene: TRBV5-1
d_gene: TRBD1
abundance: -
j_gene: TRBJ2-7
CDR3nt: TGCGCCAGCAGCCCCGGGACAGGGGCGAAAGGCGAGCAGTACTTC
CDR3aa: CASSPGTGAKGEQYF

len: 15
v_gene: TRBV5-4
d_gene: TRBD1
abundance: -
j_gene: TRBJ1-2
CDR3nt: TGTGCCAGCAGCCACCTGACAGGGGGTAACTATGGCTACACCTTC
CDR3aa: CASSHLTGGNYGYTF

len: 14
v_gene: TRBV13
d_gene: -
abundance: -
j_gene: TRBJ1-3
CDR3nt: TGTGCCAGCAAACTACAGGGAACTGGAAACACCATATATTTT
CDR3aa: CASKLQGTGNTIYF

len: 15
v_gene: TRBV20-1
d_gene: TRBD2
abundance: -
j_gene: TRBJ2-3
CDR3nt: TGCAGTGCTAGAGATCGGGTAGCGGGTAAACATACGCAGTATTTT
CDR3aa: CSARDRVAGKHTQYF